The 24 T cell receptor beta chains below come from one sample, sequenced in a study of PD-1 blockade in classical Hodgkin lymphoma. The time point: cycle 4 day 1 (C4D1), after six to seven weeks of nivolumab. Relapses following autologous stem cell transplantation were seen in all patients, with brentuximab vedotin exposure varying. Measured with immunoSEQ multiplex PCR; TCRdb has only the in-frame clones, and not every one. Seen here are some 52,000 clones, roughly 86% observed once, and the top ten hold 6.5% to 8.5%. Sequenced here: peripheral blood mononuclear cells (PBMCs), sampled before the fourth cycle of nivolumab. These receptors originate from a human donor with classical Hodgkin lymphoma.

The chain joins TRBV7-9 to TRBJ2-6; 10 bases align to TRBD2. The CDR3 is 17 amino acids. V dropped 4 bases and J dropped 0; count of bases not matched to a gene: 3. Germline-derived CDR1 and CDR2 are SEHNR and FQNEAQ (reference sequence). The CDR3, as DNA: TGTGCCAGCAGCTCGACTAGCGGGTTCTCTGGGGCCAACGTCCTGACTTTC. Encoded protein: CASSSTSGFSGANVLTF. The full variable domain, in which reference TRBV7-9 and TRBJ2-6 provide the parts outside the CDR3, is DTGVSQNPRHKITKRGQNVTFRCDPISEHNRLYWYRQTLGQGPEFLTYFQNEAQLEKSRLLSDRFSAERPKGSFSTLEIQRTEQGDSAMYLCASSSTSGFSGANVLTFGAGSRLTVL.

J is TRBJ2-4 and V is TRBV4-3, with a tentative D call TRBD1 (5 bases). Germline CDR1 is LGHNA and CDR2 is YSLEER. The CDR3 covers 17 residues. Trimming took off 0 bases at V and 0 bases at J, with 12 bases between the two ends. The CDR3 protein is CASSQDKGLGAKNIQYF. As DNA, the CDR3 is TGCGCCAGCAGCCAAGATAAGGGGTTGGGAGCCAAAAACATTCAGTACTTC.

The sample holds one count of this clone. This chain uses TRBV9 with TRBJ2-1; 12 positions match TRBD2. This CDR3 has 15 amino acids. V shed 3 bases and J 5 bases; nucleotides not matched to a gene: 3. CDR1 SGDLS and CDR2 YYNGEE come from the germline V gene. CDR3: CASSGTSGVNNEQFF. CDR3 nucleotide sequence: TGTGCCAGCAGCGGGACTAGCGGGGTGAACAATGAGCAGTTCTTC.

This clone appeared a few times. The chain uses TRBV29-1 and TRBJ1-1; possible D gene TRBD1, 5 bases. This CDR3 spans 12 amino acids. The ends were cut back, 7 bases at V and 4 bases at J, with 13 bases in the middle. Germline loops: CDR1 SQVTM, CDR2 ANQGSEA. CDR3 DNA sequence: TGCAGCGCGAACCACGGGGGCACTGAAGCTTTCTTT. This codes for CSANHGGTEAFF.

The V gene is TRBV5-4, the J gene TRBJ1-1; unclear D gene. V shed 0 bases and J shed 3 bases, with 12 bases lying between them. CDR1 is SGHNT, CDR2 YYREEE, per germline (reference sequence). The CDR3 extends over 15 amino acids. In DNA, the CDR3 is TGTGCCAGCAGCTTGGCCGCTTCGCGCGACACTGAAGCTTTCTTT. This codes for CASSLAASRDTEAFF.

This chain connects TRBV4-2 to TRBJ2-7; 16 positions match TRBD2. The V segment lost 4 bases and the J segment 5 bases; nucleotides outside the gene matches: 11. From germline, CDR1 is LGHNA and CDR2 YNFKEQ. CDR3 size: 18 residues. The CDR3 DNA is TGTGCCAGCAGCCCGTCCCACGGGACTAGCGGGGGGGTCAACGAGCAGTACTTC. Its protein is CASSPSHGTSGGVNEQYF.

The J gene is TRBJ1-2, the V gene TRBV19; D gene uncertain. With 3 bases removed from V and 2 bases from J, the gap between germline ends came to 13 bases. Germline lookup yields CDR1 LNHDA and CDR2 SQIVND (reference sequence). The CDR3 is made up of 15 amino acids. CDR3 coding DNA: TGTGCCAGTAGTATCCGGGAAAAGTTCAACTATGGCTACACCTTC. Protein sequence: CASSIREKFNYGYTF.

The V call is TRBV6-5, the J call TRBJ2-5; D gene ambiguous. Germline loops: CDR1 MNHEY, CDR2 SVGAGI. With 7 bases removed from V and 0 bases from J, the gap between germline ends came to 6 bases. CDR3 length: 12 amino acids. CDR3: CASKDHQETQYF. CDR3 in DNA: TGTGCCAGCAAAGACCACCAAGAGACCCAGTACTTC.

This clone was observed a few times. The chain carries TRBV4-1 and TRBJ2-3; no clear D gene. CDR1 is MGHRA, CDR2 YSYEKL, per germline. V dropped 1 base and J dropped 2 bases, with 19 bases sitting between them. This CDR3 comprises 18 residues. The CDR3 DNA is TGCGCCAGCAGCCAAGGAAGTATGCTAGTTGGGTCCACAGATACGCAGTATTTT. The encoded protein is CASSQGSMLVGSTDTQYF.

This clone was recorded a few times. The genes are TRBV27 and TRBJ2-1; unclear D gene. CDR3 length equals 16 residues. Germline V gene lookup returns CDR1 MNHEY and CDR2 SMNVEV (reference sequence). V was pared by 5 bases and J by 0 bases, with 14 bases between. The CDR3 loop reads CASSLDLSSSYNEQFF. CDR3 nucleotide sequence: TGTGCCAGCAGTCTAGATCTCTCGAGCTCCTACAATGAGCAGTTCTTC.

This clone was seen a handful of times. The chain links TRBV28 to TRBJ2-7, with D possibly being TRBD1 or TRBD2 (5 bases each). The germline V gene encodes CDR1 MDHEN and CDR2 SYDVKM. V was pared by 2 bases and J by 0 bases, with 5 bases between. The CDR3 is 13 residues long. The CDR3 DNA is TGTGCCAGCAGTTTAGGGGGCTCCTACGAGCAGTACTTC. It yields the protein CASSLGGSYEQYF.

V gene TRBV19 combines with J gene TRBJ2-1; 7 bases match TRBD1. The CDR3 is 14 amino acids. Germline V gene lookup returns CDR1 LNHDA and CDR2 SQIVND (reference sequence). The V and J ends lost 7 bases and 8 bases, in that order; junction bases with no gene match: 11. CDR3 in DNA: TGTGCCAGTACGATTCCGGGACAGTACCATGAGCAGTTCTTC. Translating gives CASTIPGQYHEQFF.

The V call is TRBV28, the J call TRBJ1-1; D perhaps matches TRBD1 (6 bases). Germline lookup yields CDR1 MDHEN and CDR2 SYDVKM. This CDR3 is built from 15 residues. Trimming pared 6 bases from V and 2 bases from J, leaving 16 bases between. CDR3 sequence reads: CASRRTAYYNTEAFF. As DNA, the CDR3 is TGTGCCAGCAGAAGGACAGCCTATTATAACACTGAAGCTTTCTTT.

V is TRBV5-4 and J is TRBJ2-1; TRBD2 matches 9 bases. CDR1 and CDR2 (germline): SGHNT, YYREEE (reference sequence). Trimming cost V 0 bases and J 6 bases; bases outside gene matches: 10. This CDR3 spans 17 amino acids. CDR3 in DNA: TGTGCCAGCAGCTTGGCCCCGGGACTAGCCCGGTCCAATGAGCAGTTCTTC. Amino acid sequence: CASSLAPGLARSNEQFF.

This chain connects TRBV5-6 to TRBJ2-1; TRBD2 aligns across 9 bases. V lost 0 bases and J lost 9; bases outside the gene matches: 10. Germline CDR1 reads SGHDT; CDR2 reads YYEEEE. This CDR3 has 16 amino acids. The CDR3 DNA reads as TGTGCCAGCAGCTTGGTTAGCGGGGGCAGGGGCGGTGAGCAGTTCTTC. It specifies CASSLVSGGRGGEQFF.

This clone came up once. This chain connects TRBV5-4 to TRBJ2-3; 8 bases are a match to TRBD1. Trimming took 2 bases from V and 4 from J; bases not matched to a gene: 9. The germline V gene encodes CDR1 SGHNT and CDR2 YYREEE (reference sequence). This CDR3 is built from 16 residues. CDR3 DNA: TGTGCCAGCAGCTTACCCGGACAGGGAGTCGCAGATACGCAGTATTTT. Translating gives CASSLPGQGVADTQYF.

This chain connects TRBV28 to TRBJ1-3; D is uncertain. Trimming cost V 3 bases and J 2 bases, with 11 bases left between them. This CDR3 region has 15 residues. CDR1 is MDHEN, CDR2 SYDVKM, per germline. The DNA for the CDR3 is TGTGCCAGCAGTTTGCCGAGGCTTGCTGGAAACACCATATATTTT. It codes for CASSLPRLAGNTIYF.

The J gene is TRBJ2-7, the V gene TRBV7-2; D is unresolved. The CDR3 contains 12 residues. Deletions cut 4 bases from V and 0 bases from J, with 4 bases between. The germline V gene encodes CDR1 SGHTA and CDR2 FQGNSA. Here the CDR3 reads CASSSNSYEQYF. DNA of the CDR3: TGTGCCAGCAGCTCCAACTCCTACGAGCAGTACTTC.

The V gene is TRBV5-1, the J gene TRBJ2-6; D uncertain. The CDR3 spans 13 residues. Trimming took off 4 bases at V and 4 bases at J, with 6 bases between the two ends. CDR1 SGHRS and CDR2 YFSETQ come from the germline V gene. The CDR3 loop reads CASSLAGANVLTF. The CDR3 nucleotides read TGCGCCAGCAGCCTTGCAGGGGCCAACGTCCTGACTTTC.

The chain recombines TRBV7-2 with TRBJ2-7; tentatively, D is TRBD2 (6 bases). This CDR3 contains 14 residues. Per the germline V gene, CDR1 is SGHTA and CDR2 is FQGNSA. The V and J ends lost 4 bases and 6 bases respectively, with 16 bases between them. CDR3 DNA: TGTGCCAGCAGCTCGGGGGTCCGACCAGTCGAGCAGTACTTC. This translates into CASSSGVRPVEQYF.

The chain uses TRBV4-2 and TRBJ2-3; D is unclear. The length of the CDR3 is 13 residues. The V gene's germline CDR1 is LGHNA and CDR2 YNFKEQ. Trimming pared 1 base from V and 3 bases from J, leaving 5 bases between. CDR3 sequence (DNA): TGTGCCAGCAGCCAAGCTCCAACAGATACGCAGTATTTT. Its translation is CASSQAPTDTQYF.

V and J are TRBV6-1 and TRBJ2-3; maybe TRBD1 (5 bases). Germline V gives CDR1 MNHNS, CDR2 SASEGT. The ends were cut back, 4 bases at V and 2 bases at J, with 7 bases in the middle. CDR3 length: 13 residues. The CDR3 DNA is TGTGCCAGCAGTGCCAGGGCCACAGATACGCAGTATTTT. It yields the protein CASSARATDTQYF.

V gene TRBV5-1 combines with J gene TRBJ2-1; D is unresolved. Trimming took off 3 bases at V and 5 bases at J, with 12 bases between the two ends. The germline V gene encodes CDR1 SGHRS and CDR2 YFSETQ. The CDR3 runs 14 residues. The CDR3 spells CASSSLPADNEQFF. In DNA form, the CDR3 reads TGCGCCAGCAGCTCCCTGCCGGCTGACAATGAGCAGTTCTTC.

The genes are TRBV27 and TRBJ2-3; D is unclear. Trimming left V 1 base short and J 3 bases short, with 11 bases between. The CDR3 contains 15 residues. Germline values: CDR1 MNHEY, CDR2 SMNVEV (reference sequence). CDR3 DNA: TGTGCCAGCAGTTTATTGGCAAAAGGAACAGATACGCAGTATTTT. As protein: CASSLLAKGTDTQYF.